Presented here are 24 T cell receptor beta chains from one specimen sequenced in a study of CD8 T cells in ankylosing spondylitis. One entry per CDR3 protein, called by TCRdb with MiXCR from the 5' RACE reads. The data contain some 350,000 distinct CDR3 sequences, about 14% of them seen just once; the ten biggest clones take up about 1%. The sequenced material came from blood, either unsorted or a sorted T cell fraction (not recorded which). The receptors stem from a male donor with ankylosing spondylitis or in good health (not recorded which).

The CDR3 sequence is CASSEAPQWAGELFF. CDR3 bases: TGTGCCAGCAGCGAAGCCCCCCAGTGGGCCGGGGAGCTGTTTTTT. The V gene is TRBV9, the J gene TRBJ2-2; D ambiguous. Per germline, CDR1 SGDLS and CDR2 YYNGEE. The CDR3 length is 15 residues. V gave up 3 bases and J gave up 6 bases, with 15 bases separating them.

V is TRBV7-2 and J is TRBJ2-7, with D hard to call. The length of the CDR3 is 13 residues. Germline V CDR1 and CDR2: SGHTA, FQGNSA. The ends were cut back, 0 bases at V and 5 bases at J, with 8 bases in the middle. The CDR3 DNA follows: TGTGCCAGCAGCTTAGCGGTGGTAAACGAGCAGTACTTC. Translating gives CASSLAVVNEQYF.

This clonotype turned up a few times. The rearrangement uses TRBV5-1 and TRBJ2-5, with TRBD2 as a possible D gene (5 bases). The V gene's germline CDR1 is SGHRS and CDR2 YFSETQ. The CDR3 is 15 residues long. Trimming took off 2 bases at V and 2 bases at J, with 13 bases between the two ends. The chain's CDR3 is CASSFIPGNQETQYF. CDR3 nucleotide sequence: TGCGCCAGCAGCTTCATCCCGGGGAATCAAGAGACCCAGTACTTC. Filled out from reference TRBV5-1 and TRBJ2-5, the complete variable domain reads KAGVTQTPRYLIKTRGQQVTLSCSPISGHRSVSWYQQTPGQGLQFLFEYFSETQRNKGNFPGRFSGRQFSNSRSEMNVSTLELGDSALYLCASSFIPGNQETQYFGPGTRLLVL.

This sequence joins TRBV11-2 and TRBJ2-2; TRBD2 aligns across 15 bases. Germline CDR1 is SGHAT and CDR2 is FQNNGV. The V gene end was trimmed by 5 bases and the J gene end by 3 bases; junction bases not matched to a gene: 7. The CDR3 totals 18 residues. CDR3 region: CASSPGLAGGPHTGELFF. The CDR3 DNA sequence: TGTGCCAGCAGCCCCGGACTAGCGGGAGGGCCCCACACCGGGGAGCTGTTTTTT.

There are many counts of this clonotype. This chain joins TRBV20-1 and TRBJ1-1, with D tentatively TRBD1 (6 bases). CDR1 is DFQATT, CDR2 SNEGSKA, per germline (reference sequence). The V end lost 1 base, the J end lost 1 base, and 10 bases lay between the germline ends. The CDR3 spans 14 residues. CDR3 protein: CSARVGGPNTEAFF. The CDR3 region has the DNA TGCAGTGCTAGAGTAGGGGGTCCGAACACTGAAGCTTTCTTT.

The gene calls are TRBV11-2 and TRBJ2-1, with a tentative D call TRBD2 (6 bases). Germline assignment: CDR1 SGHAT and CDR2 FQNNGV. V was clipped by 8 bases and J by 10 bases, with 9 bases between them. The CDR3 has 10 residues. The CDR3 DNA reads TGTGCCAGCGATCGGGGGGAGCAGTTCTTC. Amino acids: CASDRGEQFF.

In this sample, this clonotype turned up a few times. The CDR3 nucleotides read TGTGCCAGCAGTGAATCGGGACAAGAGACCCAGTACTTC. Its protein product is CASSESGQETQYF. The V and J genes are TRBV25-1 and TRBJ2-5; possibly TRBD2 for D (5 bases). CDR3 length equals 13 residues. Germline V gives CDR1 MGHDK, CDR2 SYGVNS. The germline V and J ends were trimmed by 1 base and 2 bases, with 5 bases remaining between them.

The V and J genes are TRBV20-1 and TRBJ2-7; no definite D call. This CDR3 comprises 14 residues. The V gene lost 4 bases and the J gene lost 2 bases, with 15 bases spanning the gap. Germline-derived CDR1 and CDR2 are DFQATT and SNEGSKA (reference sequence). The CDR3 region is CSATPQKYTYEQYF. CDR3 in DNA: TGCAGTGCTACACCTCAAAAATATACCTACGAGCAGTACTTC.

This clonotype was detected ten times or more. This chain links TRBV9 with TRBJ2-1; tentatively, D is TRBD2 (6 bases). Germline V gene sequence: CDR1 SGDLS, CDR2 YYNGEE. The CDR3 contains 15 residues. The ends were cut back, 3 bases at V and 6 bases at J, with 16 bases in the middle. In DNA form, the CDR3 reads TGTGCCAGCAGCGGCGGGGACCGGGCATTCAATGAGCAGTTCTTC. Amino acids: CASSGGDRAFNEQFF.

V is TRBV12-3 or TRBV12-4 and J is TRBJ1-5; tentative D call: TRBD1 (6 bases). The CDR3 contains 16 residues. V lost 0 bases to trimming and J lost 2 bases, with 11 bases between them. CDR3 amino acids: CASSLALGGRNQPQHF. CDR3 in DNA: TGTGCCAGCAGTTTAGCGCTCGGGGGGCGCAATCAGCCCCAGCATTTT.

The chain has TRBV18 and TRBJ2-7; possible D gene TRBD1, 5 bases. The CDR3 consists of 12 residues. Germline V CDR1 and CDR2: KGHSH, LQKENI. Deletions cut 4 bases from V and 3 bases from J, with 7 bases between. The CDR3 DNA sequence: TGTGCCAGCTCACAGGGGTTCTACGAGCAGTACTTC. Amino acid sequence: CASSQGFYEQYF. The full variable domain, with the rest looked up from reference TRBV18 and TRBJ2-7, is NAGVMQNPRHLVRRRGQEARLRCSPMKGHSHVYWYRQLPEEGLKFMVYLQKENIIDESGMPKERFSAEFPKEGPSILRIQQVVRGDSAAYFCASSQGFYEQYFGPGTRLTVT.

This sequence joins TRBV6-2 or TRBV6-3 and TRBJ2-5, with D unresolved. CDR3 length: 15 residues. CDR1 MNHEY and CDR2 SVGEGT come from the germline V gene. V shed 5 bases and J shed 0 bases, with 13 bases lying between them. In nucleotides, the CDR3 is TGTGCCAGCAGTCCTCCTCCGAATTACCAAGAGACCCAGTACTTC. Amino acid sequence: CASSPPPNYQETQYF.

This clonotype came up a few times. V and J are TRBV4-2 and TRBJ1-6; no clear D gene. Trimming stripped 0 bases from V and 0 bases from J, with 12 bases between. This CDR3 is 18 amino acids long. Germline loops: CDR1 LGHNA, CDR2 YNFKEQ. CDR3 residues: CASSQEAGTSSYNSPLHF. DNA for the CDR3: TGTGCCAGCAGCCAAGAGGCAGGAACAAGCTCCTATAATTCACCCCTCCACTTT.

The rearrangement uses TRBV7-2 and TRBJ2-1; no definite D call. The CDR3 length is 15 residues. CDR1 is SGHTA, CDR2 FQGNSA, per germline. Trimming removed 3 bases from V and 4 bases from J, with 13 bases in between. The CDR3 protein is CASSLNAWSYNEQFF. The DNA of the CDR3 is TGTGCCAGCAGCTTGAACGCTTGGTCATACAATGAGCAGTTCTTC.

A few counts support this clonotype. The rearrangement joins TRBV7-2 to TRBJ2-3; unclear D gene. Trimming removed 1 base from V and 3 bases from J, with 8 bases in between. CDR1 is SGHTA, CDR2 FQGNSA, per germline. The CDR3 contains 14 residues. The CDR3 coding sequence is TGTGCCAGCAGCTTAGACAAGTTTACAGATACGCAGTATTTT. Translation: CASSLDKFTDTQYF.

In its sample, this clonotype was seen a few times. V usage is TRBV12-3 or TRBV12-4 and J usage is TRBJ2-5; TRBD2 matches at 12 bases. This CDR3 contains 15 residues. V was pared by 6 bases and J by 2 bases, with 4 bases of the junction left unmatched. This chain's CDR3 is CASRFGLAGQETQYF. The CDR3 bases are TGTGCCAGCAGATTCGGACTAGCGGGGCAAGAGACCCAGTACTTC.

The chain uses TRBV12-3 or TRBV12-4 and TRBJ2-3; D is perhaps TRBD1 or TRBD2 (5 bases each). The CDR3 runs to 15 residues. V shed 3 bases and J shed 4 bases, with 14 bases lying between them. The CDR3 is CASSFNQGRADTQYF. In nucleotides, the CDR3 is TGTGCCAGCAGTTTCAACCAGGGACGGGCAGATACGCAGTATTTT.

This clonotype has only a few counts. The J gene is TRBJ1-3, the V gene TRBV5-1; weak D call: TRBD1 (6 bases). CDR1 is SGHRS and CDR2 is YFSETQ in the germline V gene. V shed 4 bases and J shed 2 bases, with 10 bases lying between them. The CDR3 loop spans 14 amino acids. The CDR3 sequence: CASSRGEPGNTIYF. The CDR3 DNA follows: TGCGCCAGCAGCAGGGGGGAGCCTGGAAACACCATATATTTT.

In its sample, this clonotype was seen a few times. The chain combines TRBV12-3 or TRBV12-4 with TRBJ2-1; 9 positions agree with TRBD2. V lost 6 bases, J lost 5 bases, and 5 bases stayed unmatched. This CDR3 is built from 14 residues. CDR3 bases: TGTGCCAGCAGCAGACTAGCGGTAAACAATGAGCAGTTCTTC. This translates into CASSRLAVNNEQFF.

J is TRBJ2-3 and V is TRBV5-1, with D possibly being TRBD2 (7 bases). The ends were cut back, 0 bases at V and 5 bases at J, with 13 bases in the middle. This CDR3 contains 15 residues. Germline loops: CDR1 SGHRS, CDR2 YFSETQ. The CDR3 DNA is TGCGCCAGCAGCTTGGCCGAAGGGGGGGGAGATACGCAGTATTTT. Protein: CASSLAEGGGDTQYF.

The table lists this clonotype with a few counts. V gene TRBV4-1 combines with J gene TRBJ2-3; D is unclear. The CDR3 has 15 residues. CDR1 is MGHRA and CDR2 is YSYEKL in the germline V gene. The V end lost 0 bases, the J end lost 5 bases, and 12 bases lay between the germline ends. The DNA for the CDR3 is TGCGCCAGCAGCCAAGATATTCAGAGGAAAGATACGCAGTATTTT. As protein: CASSQDIQRKDTQYF.

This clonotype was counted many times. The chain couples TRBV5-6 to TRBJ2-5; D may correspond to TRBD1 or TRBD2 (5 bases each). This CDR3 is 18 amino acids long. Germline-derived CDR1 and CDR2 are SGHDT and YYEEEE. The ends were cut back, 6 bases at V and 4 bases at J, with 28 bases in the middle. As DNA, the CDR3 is TGTGCCAGCACCCTAAGGGGCTATCCAGAATCGGGACGAGAGACCCAGTACTTC. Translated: CASTLRGYPESGRETQYF. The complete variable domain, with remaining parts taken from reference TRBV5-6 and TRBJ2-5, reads DAGVTQSPTHLIKTRGQQVTLRCSPKSGHDTVSWYQQALGQGPQFIFQYYEEEERQRGNFPDRFSGHQFPNYSSELNVNALLLGDSALYLCASTLRGYPESGRETQYFGPGTRLLVL.

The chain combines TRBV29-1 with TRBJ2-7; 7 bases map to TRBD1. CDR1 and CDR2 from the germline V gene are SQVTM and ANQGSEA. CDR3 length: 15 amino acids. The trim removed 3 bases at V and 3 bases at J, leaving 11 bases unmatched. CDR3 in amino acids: CSVEDDREPHYEQYF. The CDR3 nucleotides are TGCAGCGTTGAGGACGACAGGGAACCCCACTACGAGCAGTACTTC.

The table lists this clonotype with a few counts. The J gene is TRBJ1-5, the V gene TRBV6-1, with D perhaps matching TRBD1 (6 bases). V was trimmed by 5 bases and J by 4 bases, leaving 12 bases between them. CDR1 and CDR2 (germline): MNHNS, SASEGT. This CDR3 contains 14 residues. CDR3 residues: CASSPGTTNQPQHF. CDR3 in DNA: TGTGCCAGCAGTCCCGGGACAACAAATCAGCCCCAGCATTTT.